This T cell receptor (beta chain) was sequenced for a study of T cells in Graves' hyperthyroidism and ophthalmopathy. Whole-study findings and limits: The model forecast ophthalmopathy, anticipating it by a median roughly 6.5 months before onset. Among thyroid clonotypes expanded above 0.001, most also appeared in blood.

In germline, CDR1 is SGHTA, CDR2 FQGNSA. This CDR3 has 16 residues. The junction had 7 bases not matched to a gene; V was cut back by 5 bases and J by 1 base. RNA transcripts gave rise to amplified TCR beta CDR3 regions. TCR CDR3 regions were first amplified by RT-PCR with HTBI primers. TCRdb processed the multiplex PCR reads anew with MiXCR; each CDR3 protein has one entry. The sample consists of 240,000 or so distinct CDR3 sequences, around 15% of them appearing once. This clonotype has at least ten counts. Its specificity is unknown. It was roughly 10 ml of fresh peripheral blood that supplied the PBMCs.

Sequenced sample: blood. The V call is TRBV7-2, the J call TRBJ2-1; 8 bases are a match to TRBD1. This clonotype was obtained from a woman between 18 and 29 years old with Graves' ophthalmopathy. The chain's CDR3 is CASSPSGQGSYNEQFF. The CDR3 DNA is TGTGCCAGCAGCCCCTCCGGACAGGGTTCCTACAATGAGCAGTTCTTC. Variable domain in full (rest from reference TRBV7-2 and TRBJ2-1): GAGVSQSPSNKVTEKGKDVELRCDPISGHTALYWYRQSLGQGLEFLIYFQGNSAPDKSGLPSDRFSAERTGGSVSTLTIQRTQQEDSAVYLCASSPSGQGSYNEQFFGPGTRLTVL.